The rows below give T cell receptor beta chains drawn from one sample of a study of cytomegalovirus exposure and HLA in healthy donors. Profiled with immunoSEQ multiplex PCR; TCRdb holds only in-frame clones, not every one. Across about 72,000 clones, the top ten clones capture 2.5% to 3% of the sample. The sequencing sample was made of PBMCs. Every receptor here comes from a man in his forties or fifties in good health and CMV-seronegative. Both conserved end residues are part of each CDR3. Fields, in order: J gene, V gene, D gene, clone size, CDR3 protein, CDR3 DNA. A D gene is named only where the DNA matches it firmly. Clone size is shown for a subset of rows, as once, few, many or a class of expanded clone.

>TRBJ1-6|TRBV5-1|NA|medium-sized
CASSHRDTNSPLHF
TGCGCCAGCAGCCACCGGGACACCAATTCACCCCTCCACTTT
>TRBJ1-2|TRBV30|NA|NA
CAWKGEESYGYTF
TGTGCCTGGAAGGGGGAAGAGAGCTATGGCTACACCTTC
>TRBJ2-5|TRBV6-6|TRBD2|NA
CASSYLLAGEGETQYF
TGTGCCAGCAGTTACTTACTAGCGGGGGAGGGGGAGACCCAGTACTTC
>TRBJ2-5|TRBV7-7|TRBD1|NA
CASSRGDSPQETQYF
TGTGCTAGCAGCCGAGGGGACAGCCCTCAAGAGACCCAGTACTTC
>TRBJ1-1|TRBV4-1|NA|NA
CASSQGPQVMNTEAFF
TGCGCCAGCAGCCAAGGTCCGCAGGTTATGAACACTGAAGCTTTCTTT
>TRBJ2-7|TRBV4-1|NA|NA
CASSQDTRRAYEQYF
TGCGCCAGCAGCCAAGATACGAGGAGGGCCTACGAGCAGTACTTC
>TRBJ1-5|TRBV6-1|NA|NA
CASSDRGRSSNQPQHF
TGTGCCAGCAGTGATAGGGGCAGGAGTAGCAATCAGCCCCAGCATTTT
>TRBJ2-3|TRBV5-4|NA|NA
CASSLFDAGARTDTQYF
TGTGCCAGCAGCTTGTTTGATGCAGGGGCCCGCACAGATACGCAGTATTTT
>TRBJ2-2|TRBV6-1|TRBD1|NA
CASRQGGNTGELFF
TGTGCCAGCAGACAGGGGGGAAACACCGGGGAGCTGTTTTTT
>TRBJ1-5|TRBV6-1|NA|NA
CASTSGGVLNQPQHF
TGTGCCAGCACAAGTGGGGGGGTTCTCAATCAGCCCCAGCATTTT
>TRBJ2-2|TRBV19|TRBD1|NA
CASSTTGEAGELFF
TGTGCCAGTAGTACGACAGGGGAAGCCGGGGAGCTGTTTTTT
>TRBJ2-1|TRBV5-4|TRBD2|NA
CASSLVLRGGRNEQFF
TGTGCCAGCAGCTTGGTGTTGCGGGGGGGCAGGAATGAGCAGTTCTTC
>TRBJ1-4|TRBV7-9|NA|NA
CASSSVGISEKLFF
TGTGCCAGCAGCTCGGTTGGTATTAGCGAAAAACTGTTTTTT
>TRBJ1-3|TRBV11-2|NA|NA
CASSPRTVHGNTIYF
TGTGCCAGCAGCCCTCGGACAGTCCATGGAAACACCATATATTTT
>TRBJ1-5|TRBV2|NA|NA
CASSVGVQPQHF
TGTGCCAGCAGCGTAGGAGTTCAGCCCCAGCATTTT
>TRBJ2-7|TRBV5-1|TRBD1|NA
CASGDRAREQYF
TGCGCCAGTGGGGACAGGGCTAGGGAGCAGTACTTC
>TRBJ1-4|TRBV5-1|NA|NA
CASSLLGAGEKLFF
TGCGCCAGCAGCCTGTTGGGGGCGGGTGAAAAACTGTTTTTT
>TRBJ2-7|TRBV5-1|NA|NA
CASSPGRTPGSEQYF
TGCGCCAGCAGCCCTGGGAGGACACCGGGGTCCGAGCAGTACTTC
>TRBJ1-6|TRBV27|NA|NA
CASSLLQGYVSPLHF
TGTGCCAGCAGTTTATTGCAGGGTTATGTTTCACCCCTCCACTTT
>TRBJ1-1|TRBV16|TRBD1|NA
CASSQPQGAPHPSNTEAFF
TGTGCCAGCAGCCAACCTCAGGGGGCCCCCCACCCTTCAAACACTGAAGCTTTCTTT
>TRBJ2-5|TRBV5-5|NA|NA
CASSLVAGETQYF
TGTGCCAGCAGCTTGGTGGCGGGTGAGACCCAGTACTTC
>TRBJ2-3|TRBV9|NA|NA
CASSVSGSPTDTQYF
TGTGCCAGCAGCGTGTCCGGGTCCCCCACAGATACGCAGTATTTT
>TRBJ2-7|TRBV7-6|TRBD1|NA
CASSEAGTGHEQYF
TGTGCCAGCAGCGAAGCCGGGACAGGCCACGAGCAGTACTTC
>TRBJ1-1|TRBV2|NA|NA
CASRQGTEAFF
TGTGCCAGCAGACAGGGCACTGAAGCTTTCTTT
>TRBJ2-6|TRBV12-5|TRBD2|NA
CASGPSSGGLLSGANVLTF
TGTGCTAGTGGTCCTTCTAGCGGGGGCCTACTCTCTGGGGCCAACGTCCTGACTTTC
>TRBJ2-3|TRBV6-1|TRBD2|NA
CASSGPRTSGGADTQYF
TGTGCCAGCAGTGGACCCAGGACTAGCGGGGGGGCAGATACGCAGTATTTT